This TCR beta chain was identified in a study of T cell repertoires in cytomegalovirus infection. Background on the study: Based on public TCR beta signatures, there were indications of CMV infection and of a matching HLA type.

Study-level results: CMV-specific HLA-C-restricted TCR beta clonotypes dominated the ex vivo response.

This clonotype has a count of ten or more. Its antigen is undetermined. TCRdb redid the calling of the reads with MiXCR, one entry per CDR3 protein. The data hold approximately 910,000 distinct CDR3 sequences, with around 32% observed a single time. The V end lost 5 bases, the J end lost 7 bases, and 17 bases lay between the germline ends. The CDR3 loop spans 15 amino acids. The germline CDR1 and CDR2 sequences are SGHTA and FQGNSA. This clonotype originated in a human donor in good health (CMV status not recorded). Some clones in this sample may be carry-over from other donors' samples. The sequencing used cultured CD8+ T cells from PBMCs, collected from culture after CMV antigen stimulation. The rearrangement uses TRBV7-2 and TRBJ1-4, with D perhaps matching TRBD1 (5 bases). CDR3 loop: CASSPPPDSREKLFF. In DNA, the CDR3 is TGTGCCAGCAGCCCTCCCCCCGACAGTCGTGAAAAACTGTTTTTT. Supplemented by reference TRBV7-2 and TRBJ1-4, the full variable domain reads GAGVSQSPSNKVTEKGKDVELRCDPISGHTALYWYRQSLGQGLEFLIYFQGNSAPDKSGLPSDRFSAERTGGSVSTLTIQRTQQEDSAVYLCASSPPPDSREKLFFGSGTQLSVL.